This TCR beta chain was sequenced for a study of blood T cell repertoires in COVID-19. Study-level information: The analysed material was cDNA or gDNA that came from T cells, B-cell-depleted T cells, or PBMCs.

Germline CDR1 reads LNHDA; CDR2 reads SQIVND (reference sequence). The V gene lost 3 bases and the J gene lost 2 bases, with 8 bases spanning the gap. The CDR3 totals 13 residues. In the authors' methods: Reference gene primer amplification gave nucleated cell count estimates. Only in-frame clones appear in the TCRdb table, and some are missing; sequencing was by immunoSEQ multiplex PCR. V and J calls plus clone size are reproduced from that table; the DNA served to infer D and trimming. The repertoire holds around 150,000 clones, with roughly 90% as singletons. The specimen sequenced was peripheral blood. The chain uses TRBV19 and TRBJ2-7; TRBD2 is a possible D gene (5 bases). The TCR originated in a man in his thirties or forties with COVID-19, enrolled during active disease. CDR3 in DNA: TGTGCCAGTAGTATTGGACTTCCCTACGAGCAGTACTTC. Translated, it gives CASSIGLPYEQYF.